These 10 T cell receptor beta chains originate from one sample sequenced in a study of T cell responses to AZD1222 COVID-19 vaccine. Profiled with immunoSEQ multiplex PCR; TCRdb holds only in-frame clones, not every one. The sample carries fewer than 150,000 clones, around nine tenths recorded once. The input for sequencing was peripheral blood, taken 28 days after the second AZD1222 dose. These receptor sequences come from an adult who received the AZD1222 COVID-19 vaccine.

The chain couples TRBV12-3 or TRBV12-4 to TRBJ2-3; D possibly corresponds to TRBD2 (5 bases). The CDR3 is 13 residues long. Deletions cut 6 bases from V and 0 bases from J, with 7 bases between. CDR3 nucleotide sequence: TGTGCCAGCAGCCGACTAAGCACAGATACGCAGTATTTT. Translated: CASSRLSTDTQYF.

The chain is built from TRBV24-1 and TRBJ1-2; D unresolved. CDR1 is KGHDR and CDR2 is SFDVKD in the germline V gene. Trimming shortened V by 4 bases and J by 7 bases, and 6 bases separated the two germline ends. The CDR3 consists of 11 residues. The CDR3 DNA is TGTGCCACCAGTGACGAGGGTGGCTACACCTTC. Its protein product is CATSDEGGYTF.

CDR3 sequence reads: CASRQLSGNTIYF. The CDR3 DNA follows: TGTGCCAGTAGACAACTGAGTGGAAACACCATATATTTT. The chain has TRBV19 and TRBJ1-3, with D unresolved. Germline CDR1 is LNHDA and CDR2 is SQIVND (reference sequence). Trimming shortened V by 6 bases and J by 3 bases, and 9 bases separated the two germline ends. There are 13 residues in the CDR3.

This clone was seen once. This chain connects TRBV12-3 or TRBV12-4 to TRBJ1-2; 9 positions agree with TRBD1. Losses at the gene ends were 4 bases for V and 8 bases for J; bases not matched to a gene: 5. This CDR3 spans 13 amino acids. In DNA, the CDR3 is TGTGCCAGCAGTTCGAACAGGGGGCGAGGCTACACCTTC. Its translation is CASSSNRGRGYTF.

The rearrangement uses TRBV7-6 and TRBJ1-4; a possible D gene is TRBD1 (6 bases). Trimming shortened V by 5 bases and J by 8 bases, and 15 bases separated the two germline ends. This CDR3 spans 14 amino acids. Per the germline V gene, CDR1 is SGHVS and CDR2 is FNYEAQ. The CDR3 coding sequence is TGTGCCAGCAGCCCTCGGACAGATCCCGAAAAACTGTTTTTT. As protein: CASSPRTDPEKLFF.

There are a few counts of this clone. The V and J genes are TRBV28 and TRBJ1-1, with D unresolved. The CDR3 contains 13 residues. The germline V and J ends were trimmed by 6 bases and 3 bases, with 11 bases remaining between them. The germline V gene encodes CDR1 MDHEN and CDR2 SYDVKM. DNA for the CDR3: TGTGCCAGCAGACCGGTCGGGTACACTGAAGCTTTCTTT. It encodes CASRPVGYTEAFF.

This chain's CDR3 is CASSPHGGDYGYTF. CDR3 in DNA: TGTGCCAGTAGTCCACATGGCGGGGACTATGGCTACACCTTC. V usage is TRBV19 and J usage is TRBJ1-2, with D unresolved. From germline, CDR1 is LNHDA and CDR2 SQIVND (reference sequence). This CDR3 has 14 amino acids. V shed 5 bases and J shed 3 bases, with 13 bases lying between them.

In DNA form, the CDR3 reads TGTGCCAGCAGCGTAGATGCGGTTGCAACTAATGAAAAACTGTTTTTT. Translating gives CASSVDAVATNEKLFF. The gene calls are TRBV9 and TRBJ1-4, with D unresolved. Germline lookup yields CDR1 SGDLS and CDR2 YYNGEE. Trimming took off 0 bases at V and 0 bases at J, with 9 bases between the two ends. There are 16 residues in the CDR3.

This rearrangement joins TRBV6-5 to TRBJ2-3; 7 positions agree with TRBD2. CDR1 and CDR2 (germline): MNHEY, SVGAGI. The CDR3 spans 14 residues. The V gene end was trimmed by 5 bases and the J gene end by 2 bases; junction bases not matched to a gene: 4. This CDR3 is CASSPSGDTDTQYF. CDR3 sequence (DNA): TGTGCCAGCAGTCCAAGCGGGGACACAGATACGCAGTATTTT.

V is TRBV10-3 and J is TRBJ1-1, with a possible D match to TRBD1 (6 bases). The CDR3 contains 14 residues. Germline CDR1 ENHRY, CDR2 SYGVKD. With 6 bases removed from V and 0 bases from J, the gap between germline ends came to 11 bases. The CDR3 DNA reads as TGTGCCATCAGAGTTCCAGGGGTGAACACTGAAGCTTTCTTT. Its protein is CAIRVPGVNTEAFF.